Listed below are T cell receptor beta chains from one sample, sequenced in a study of response to subunit inactivated influenza vaccine. MiXCR, run by TCRdb on the RT-PCR reads, gives a single entry per CDR3 protein. The data contain around 520,000 distinct CDR3 sequences, around 11% of them singletons. Sequenced material: PBMCs from blood, taken on the day of vaccination. These receptors were obtained from a man aged 45-65 years who received an inactivated influenza vaccine. Each CDR3 is given with its conserved first and last residue. The order of the fields is J gene, D gene, clone size, V gene, CDR3 DNA, CDR3 protein. A D gene is named only where the DNA matches it firmly. Rows may omit the clone size; those that give it use once, few, many or a size class.

j_call: TRBJ1-1
d_call: .
clone_size: many
v_call: TRBV20-1
cdr3_nt: TGCAGTGCTGGCCGGAAGGGAACTGAAGCTTTCTTT
cdr3_aa: CSAGRKGTEAFF

j_call: TRBJ2-3
d_call: TRBD2
clone_size: few
v_call: TRBV7-2
cdr3_nt: TGTGCCAGCAGCTCTTCTAGCGGGGGGGCGGGAGATACGCAGTATTTT
cdr3_aa: CASSSSSGGAGDTQYF

j_call: TRBJ2-1
d_call: TRBD2
clone_size: many
v_call: TRBV4-2
cdr3_nt: TGTGCCAGCAGCCCCCCCCTAGGGAGCGGGAGTCGGGGAGACAATGAGCAGTTCTTC
cdr3_aa: CASSPPLGSGSRGDNEQFF

j_call: TRBJ1-6
d_call: .
clone_size: few
v_call: TRBV6-5
cdr3_nt: TGTGCCAGCAGTTTTCGACACCCGAGCTCCTATAATTCACCCCTCCACTTT
cdr3_aa: CASSFRHPSSYNSPLHF

j_call: TRBJ2-1
d_call: .
clone_size: .
v_call: TRBV7-8
cdr3_nt: TGTGCTACAGGGTATTTTTACAATGAGCAGTTCTTC
cdr3_aa: CATGYFYNEQFF

j_call: TRBJ2-1
d_call: TRBD1
clone_size: .
v_call: TRBV18
cdr3_nt: TGTGCCAGCAACACAGGGGTCAATGAGCAGTTCTTC
cdr3_aa: CASNTGVNEQFF

j_call: TRBJ2-2
d_call: .
clone_size: .
v_call: TRBV5-1
cdr3_nt: TGCGCCAGCAGCTTGGGACGTGGGGGAGTTACCGGGGAGCTGTTTTTT
cdr3_aa: CASSLGRGGVTGELFF

j_call: TRBJ2-1
d_call: .
clone_size: few
v_call: TRBV10-3
cdr3_nt: TGTGCCATCAGTGAGACCCAACTGGCCCAGACCAATGAGCAGTTCTTC
cdr3_aa: CAISETQLAQTNEQFF

j_call: TRBJ2-1
d_call: .
clone_size: few
v_call: TRBV5-1
cdr3_nt: TGCGCCAGCAGCTTTTCCTCCGGACAGAGTAATGAGCAGTTCTTC
cdr3_aa: CASSFSSGQSNEQFF

j_call: TRBJ2-3
d_call: TRBD2
clone_size: few
v_call: TRBV7-9
cdr3_nt: TGTGCCAGCAGCTCCCGTAAAGCGGGACTAACCACAGATACGCAGTATTTT
cdr3_aa: CASSSRKAGLTTDTQYF

j_call: TRBJ1-6
d_call: .
clone_size: many
v_call: TRBV3-1
cdr3_nt: TGTGCCAGCAGCCAAGAGGCCGGTTCACCCCTCCACTTT
cdr3_aa: CASSQEAGSPLHF

j_call: TRBJ2-1
d_call: TRBD2
clone_size: .
v_call: TRBV7-9
cdr3_nt: TGTGCCAGCAGGTCGGGACTAGCGGATTACAATGAGCAGTTCTTC
cdr3_aa: CASRSGLADYNEQFF

j_call: TRBJ2-7
d_call: .
clone_size: .
v_call: TRBV4-2
cdr3_nt: TGTGCCAGCAGCCAATTCCTGAACTACGAGCAGTACTTC
cdr3_aa: CASSQFLNYEQYF

j_call: TRBJ2-5
d_call: TRBD2
clone_size: many
v_call: TRBV4-1
cdr3_nt: TGCGCCAGCAGCCAAGGGGGAGGGCCGGAGACCCAGTACTTC
cdr3_aa: CASSQGGGPETQYF

j_call: TRBJ2-1
d_call: TRBD2
clone_size: many
v_call: TRBV24-1
cdr3_nt: TGTGCCACCAGTCACGCGGGGGGGAAGAATGAGCAGTTCTTC
cdr3_aa: CATSHAGGKNEQFF

j_call: TRBJ1-5
d_call: .
clone_size: few
v_call: TRBV12-3/TRBV12-4
cdr3_nt: TGTGCCAGCAGTGCTAACGGGCCCTTTAGCAATCAGCCCCAGCATTTT
cdr3_aa: CASSANGPFSNQPQHF

j_call: TRBJ2-3
d_call: .
clone_size: .
v_call: TRBV7-2
cdr3_nt: TGTGCCAGCAGCTCGGGGGATAGCGGCACAGATACGCAGTATTTT
cdr3_aa: CASSSGDSGTDTQYF

j_call: TRBJ2-2
d_call: .
clone_size: few
v_call: TRBV7-7
cdr3_nt: TGTGCTAGCAGCTACCGGGACGGCACCGGGGAGCTGTTTTTT
cdr3_aa: CASSYRDGTGELFF

j_call: TRBJ2-1
d_call: .
clone_size: many
v_call: TRBV28
cdr3_nt: TGTGCCAGCAGTTGGAATGGTCTGGTGGATGAGCAGTTCTTC
cdr3_aa: CASSWNGLVDEQFF

j_call: TRBJ1-3
d_call: .
clone_size: few
v_call: TRBV30
cdr3_nt: TGTGCCTGGAGTAGTGATCCCCACTCTGGAAACACCATATATTTT
cdr3_aa: CAWSSDPHSGNTIYF

j_call: TRBJ2-7
d_call: .
clone_size: .
v_call: TRBV10-3
cdr3_nt: TGTGCCATCAGTGCTTGGGCGATAAGGTCCTACGAGCAGTACTTC
cdr3_aa: CAISAWAIRSYEQYF

j_call: TRBJ2-7
d_call: .
clone_size: few
v_call: TRBV20-1
cdr3_nt: TGCAGTGCTCCCAGGGGGGGGCTCGTCGAGCAGTACTTC
cdr3_aa: CSAPRGGLVEQYF

j_call: TRBJ2-3
d_call: .
clone_size: few
v_call: TRBV7-2
cdr3_nt: TGTGCCAGCAGCTCTGGACCGCGAGGGGATACGCAGTATTTT
cdr3_aa: CASSSGPRGDTQYF

j_call: TRBJ2-6
d_call: .
clone_size: many
v_call: TRBV5-6
cdr3_nt: TGTGCCAGCAGCCCATACACCTCTGGGGCCAACGTCCTGACTTTC
cdr3_aa: CASSPYTSGANVLTF

j_call: TRBJ1-4
d_call: .
clone_size: .
v_call: TRBV9
cdr3_nt: TGTGCCAGCAGCGTAGGTGGTCAAGGAGAACTGTTTTTT
cdr3_aa: CASSVGGQGELFF

j_call: TRBJ2-3
d_call: .
clone_size: once
v_call: TRBV12-3/TRBV12-4
cdr3_nt: TGTGCCACTGGAAGCCCGAACACAGATACGCAGTATTTT
cdr3_aa: CATGSPNTDTQYF

j_call: TRBJ2-2
d_call: TRBD2
clone_size: few
v_call: TRBV20-1
cdr3_nt: TGCAGTGCTCGGACTAGCGGGACCGGGGAGCTGTTTTTT
cdr3_aa: CSARTSGTGELFF

j_call: TRBJ2-2
d_call: .
clone_size: .
v_call: TRBV2
cdr3_nt: TGTGCCAGCAGGGGTAAAGCTAACACCGGGGAGCTGTTTTTT
cdr3_aa: CASRGKANTGELFF

j_call: TRBJ2-2
d_call: .
clone_size: few
v_call: TRBV7-2
cdr3_nt: TGTGCCAGCAGCTTAGTTGAGAACACCGGGGAGCTGTTTTTT
cdr3_aa: CASSLVENTGELFF

j_call: TRBJ2-1
d_call: .
clone_size: many
v_call: TRBV3-1
cdr3_nt: TGTGCCAGCAGCCAAGACGAACAGGGATACAATGAGCAGTTCTTC
cdr3_aa: CASSQDEQGYNEQFF

j_call: TRBJ1-4
d_call: TRBD1
clone_size: few
v_call: TRBV6-1
cdr3_nt: TGTGCCAGCAGGGGACAGAGGGGGAATGAAAAACTGTTTTTT
cdr3_aa: CASRGQRGNEKLFF

j_call: TRBJ2-7
d_call: .
clone_size: few
v_call: TRBV11-2
cdr3_nt: TGTGCCAGCAGCCGACAGTCCTACGAGCAGTACTTC
cdr3_aa: CASSRQSYEQYF

j_call: TRBJ1-1
d_call: TRBD1
clone_size: many
v_call: TRBV3-1
cdr3_nt: TGTGCCAGCACCACGACAGGGGGCGGGCTCACTGAAGCTTTCTTT
cdr3_aa: CASTTTGGGLTEAFF

j_call: TRBJ1-1
d_call: .
clone_size: .
v_call: TRBV4-3
cdr3_nt: TGCGCCAGCAGCCAAGCCCAGCTGAACACTGAAGCTTTCTTT
cdr3_aa: CASSQAQLNTEAFF

j_call: TRBJ2-2
d_call: .
clone_size: few
v_call: TRBV6-2/TRBV6-3
cdr3_nt: TGTGCCAGCAGTCCCAGGAGTTCCGGGGAGCTGTTTTTT
cdr3_aa: CASSPRSSGELFF

j_call: TRBJ2-7
d_call: .
clone_size: few
v_call: TRBV2
cdr3_nt: TGTGCCAGCAGCAAATGGGACACTTCCTACGAGCAGTACTTC
cdr3_aa: CASSKWDTSYEQYF

j_call: TRBJ1-1
d_call: .
clone_size: few
v_call: TRBV7-8
cdr3_nt: TGTGCCAGCAGCTTAGGTTCGGAAGGAAGGGCTTTCTTT
cdr3_aa: CASSLGSEGRAFF

j_call: TRBJ1-1
d_call: .
clone_size: .
v_call: TRBV12-3/TRBV12-4
cdr3_nt: TGTGCCAGCAGTCACCAGCGAGCTGAAGCTTTCTTT
cdr3_aa: CASSHQRAEAFF

j_call: TRBJ1-1
d_call: .
clone_size: many
v_call: TRBV6-2/TRBV6-3
cdr3_nt: TGTGCCAGCGAGAGAAACACTGAAGCTTTCTTT
cdr3_aa: CASERNTEAFF